A single sample is the source of the 13 T cell receptor beta chains below, sequenced in a study of blood T cells in healthy people across ages. The authors ran a second PCR of 7 to 11 cycles using a sample-barcoded 5' primer and a J-beta primer mix. In TCRdb, the 5' RACE reads were re-called with MiXCR into one record per CDR3 protein. Of approximately 680,000 distinct CDR3 sequences listed, about 30% are singletons. Input material: blood. The receptors here all came from a woman aged 80 or older in good health.

This clonotype was found many times. The chain joins TRBV5-1 to TRBJ2-1; D might be TRBD1 (6 bases). Trimming removed 2 bases at V and 12 bases at J, with 18 bases between. This CDR3 has 14 amino acids. Germline V gene sequence: CDR1 SGHRS, CDR2 YFSETQ. The CDR3 region is CASSFGGQLDGQFF. The CDR3 DNA reads TGCGCCAGCAGCTTCGGCGGACAGCTGGATGGGCAGTTCTTC. Supplemented by reference TRBV5-1 and TRBJ2-1, the full variable domain reads KAGVTQTPRYLIKTRGQQVTLSCSPISGHRSVSWYQQTPGQGLQFLFEYFSETQRNKGNFPGRFSGRQFSNSRSEMNVSTLELGDSALYLCASSFGGQLDGQFFGPGTRLTVL.

The chain is built from TRBV29-1 and TRBJ2-3, with 7 positions matching TRBD1. The J segment lost 0 bases and the V segment lost 4 bases, leaving 7 bases of the junction unmatched. CDR3 length equals 15 residues. CDR1 is SQVTM, CDR2 ANQGSEA, per germline. CDR3 sequence reads: CSVGPTGQSTDTQYF. The CDR3 bases are TGCAGCGTTGGACCGACGGGACAGAGCACAGATACGCAGTATTTT.

The V gene is TRBV7-2, the J gene TRBJ2-4; D is unclear. Germline V gene lookup returns CDR1 SGHTA and CDR2 FQGNSA. This CDR3 region has 14 residues. Trimming pared 5 bases from V and 0 bases from J, leaving 8 bases between. CDR3 amino acids: CASSPALAKNIQYF. In DNA, the CDR3 is TGTGCCAGCAGCCCCGCCCTAGCCAAAAACATTCAGTACTTC.

This clonotype was picked up a small number of times. A single base separates this from a much larger clone, so it may be a read error. This sequence joins TRBV20-1 and TRBJ2-5, with 11 bases lining up with TRBD1. This CDR3 region has 14 residues. Germline CDR1 reads DFQATT; CDR2 reads SNEGSKA (reference sequence). The CDR3 sequence: CSARLGTGGFEQHF. Written as DNA, the CDR3 is TGCAGTGCTAGGCTTGGGACAGGGGGGTTCGAGCAGCACTTC.

The rearrangement links TRBV20-1 to TRBJ2-4, with D maybe TRBD1 (6 bases). CDR1 and CDR2 from the germline V gene are DFQATT and SNEGSKA (reference sequence). The CDR3 is 15 amino acids. The ends were cut back, 6 bases at V and 0 bases at J, with 15 bases in the middle. In nucleotides, the CDR3 is TGCAGTGCCAGCTCGGGACAAGTAGCCAAAAACATTCAGTACTTC. As protein: CSASSGQVAKNIQYF.

Of note for this clonotype: No conserved phenylalanine or tryptophan is present at the end of the CDR3, so a read error is the likely explanation. This rearrangement joins TRBV9 to TRBJ2-5, with a possible D match to TRBD2 (5 bases). CDR1 and CDR2 from the germline V gene are SGDLS and YYNGEE. Trimming left V 3 bases short and J 5 bases short, with 11 bases between. This CDR3 spans 13 amino acids. The CDR3 reads CASSASGPETQYV. The CDR3 DNA reads as TGTGCCAGCAGCGCCAGCGGCCCCGAGACCCAGTACGTC.

This clonotype was counted at least ten times. J is TRBJ1-6 and V is TRBV28; 7 nucleotides match TRBD1. The CDR3 length is 17 residues. J lost 4 bases, V lost 5 bases, and 11 bases had no gene match. CDR1 and CDR2 from the germline V gene are MDHEN and SYDVKM. The CDR3 region is CASSPEEGAIYNSPLHF. The DNA of the CDR3 is TGTGCCAGCAGTCCGGAGGAGGGGGCGATTTATAATTCACCCCTCCACTTT. The full variable domain, rest sourced from reference TRBV28 and TRBJ1-6, is DVKVTQSSRYLVKRTGEKVFLECVQDMDHENMFWYRQDPGLGLRLIYFSYDVKMKEKGDIPEGYSVSREKKERFSLILESASTNQTSMYLCASSPEEGAIYNSPLHFGNGTRLTVT.

The sample holds many counts of this clonotype. This sequence joins TRBV7-2 and TRBJ2-4; no reliable D call. The CDR3 contains 14 residues. V gave up 4 bases and J gave up 9 bases, with 16 bases separating them. Germline-derived CDR1 and CDR2 are SGHTA and FQGNSA. CDR3 bases: TGTGCCAGCAGCTCAACTCCCCAGTTAGGCATTCAGTACTTC. It yields the protein CASSSTPQLGIQYF.

This chain links TRBV2 with TRBJ1-5, with D possibly being TRBD1 (6 bases). The germline V and J ends were trimmed by 8 bases and 7 bases, with 18 bases remaining between them. This CDR3 is 14 amino acids long. The germline CDR1 and CDR2 sequences are SNHLY and FYNNEI. The CDR3 is CASLFRQAGQPQHF. The CDR3 DNA follows: TGTGCCAGCCTTTTCCGACAGGCGGGACAGCCCCAGCATTTT.

This clonotype was detected only once. CDR3 nucleotide sequence: TGCGCCAGCGGTGGGTCAGGGACAGGGGAGGAAAAACTGTTTTTT. The encoded protein is CASGGSGTGEEKLFF. The gene calls are TRBV4-1 and TRBJ1-4; TRBD1 matches 10 bases. The V gene's germline CDR1 is MGHRA and CDR2 YSYEKL. The CDR3 consists of 15 residues. The ends lost 8 bases at V and 8 bases at J; junction bases unmatched: 11.

A remark on this clonotype: This sequence may be a read error, since a much larger clone differs from it by one base. Here the CDR3 reads CSTSSQGRSYEQYF. Here the CDR3 DNA reads TGCAGTACTTCATCCCAGGGAAGGAGCTACGAGCAGTACTTC. The V gene is TRBV20-1, the J gene TRBJ2-7; tentative D call: TRBD1 (5 bases). Germline CDR1 reads DFQATT; CDR2 reads SNEGSKA (reference sequence). Deletions cut 8 bases from V and 3 bases from J, with 20 bases between. The CDR3 covers 14 residues.

The chain recombines TRBV7-9 with TRBJ1-2; 9 bases fit TRBD1. V shed 5 bases, J shed 4 bases, and the junction held 8 bases outside the gene matches. The CDR3 runs 15 residues. Germline lookup yields CDR1 SEHNR and CDR2 FQNEAQ (reference sequence). The CDR3 DNA sequence: TGTGCCAGCAGCACGTTACAGGGGGCGAGCTATGGCTACACCTTC. This gives the protein CASSTLQGASYGYTF. Based on the CDR3 plus reference TRBV7-9 and TRBJ1-2, the full variable domain is DTGVSQNPRHKITKRGQNVTFRCDPISEHNRLYWYRQTLGQGPEFLTYFQNEAQLEKSRLLSDRFSAERPKGSFSTLEIQRTEQGDSAMYLCASSTLQGASYGYTFGSGTRLTVV.

As concerns this clonotype: A read error may explain this, as a much larger clone is one base away. V and J are TRBV9 and TRBJ2-5; D possibly uses TRBD1 or TRBD2 (6 bases each). The CDR3 contains 17 residues. Germline V gives CDR1 SGDLS, CDR2 YYNGEE. Trimming shortened V by 4 bases and J by 11 bases, and 30 bases separated the two germline ends. The CDR3 DNA sequence: TGTGCCAGCAGCCCCGCGGACGAGGGGGGCAAATACAATGAGCAGTACTTC. Amino acids: CASSPADEGGKYNEQYF. Based on the CDR3 plus reference TRBV9 and TRBJ2-5, the full variable domain is DSGVTQTPKHLITATGQRVTLRCSPRSGDLSVYWYQQSLDQGLQFLIQYYNGEERAKGNILERFSAQQFPDLHSELNLSSLELGDSALYFCASSPADEGGKYNEQYFGPGTRLLVL.